Listed here are 18 T cell receptor beta chains from one sample, sequenced in a study of regulatory T cells in long-lasting Graves disease. The time point denotes: newly diagnosed GD, antithyroid drugs for less than 3 months. Generation of the TCR library employed RNA extracted from PBMCs. Through Arm-PCR of CDR3 regions and iRepertoire HTBI primers, TCR beta libraries were built. TCRdb recomputed calls from the multiplex PCR reads with MiXCR, one row per CDR3 protein. The profile shows about 530,000 distinct CDR3 sequences, about 16% of them singletons. The data also belong to a second study, concerning T cells in Graves' hyperthyroidism and ophthalmopathy.

The sequencing here drew on peripheral blood mononuclear cells (PBMCs), taken at new diagnosis, from a patient treated with antithyroid drugs. These receptors all stem from a woman aged 35 to 59 with Graves disease.

This clonotype was counted many times. The chain couples TRBV20-1 to TRBJ2-3; tentatively, D is TRBD2 (5 bases). Trimming took off 2 bases at V and 1 base at J, with 7 bases between the two ends. Germline values: CDR1 DFQATT, CDR2 SNEGSKA (reference sequence). The CDR3 totals 13 residues. The CDR3 loop reads CSARTGGTDTQYF. In nucleotides, the CDR3 is TGCAGTGCTAGAACCGGGGGCACAGATACGCAGTATTTT.

This clonotype has just a few counts. This chain joins TRBV6-5 and TRBJ1-1, with a possible D match to TRBD1 (6 bases). Germline loops: CDR1 MNHEY, CDR2 SVGAGI. V lost 2 bases and J 10 bases, leaving 14 bases between the germline ends. CDR3 length: 13 residues. CDR3 region: CASSYPGTLRAFF. In DNA, the CDR3 is TGTGCCAGCAGTTACCCCGGGACATTAAGAGCTTTCTTT.

The V and J genes are TRBV5-1 and TRBJ2-1, with D perhaps matching TRBD2 (5 bases). The V gene's germline CDR1 is SGHRS and CDR2 YFSETQ. The V end was cut by 4 bases, the J end by 0 bases, with 17 bases between. The length of the CDR3 is 17 residues. The CDR3 DNA reads as TGCGCCAGCAGCCAAGATCCCCGGGAAGGCTCCTACAATGAGCAGTTCTTC. Translation: CASSQDPREGSYNEQFF. Full variable domain (rest looked up from reference TRBV5-1 and TRBJ2-1): KAGVTQTPRYLIKTRGQQVTLSCSPISGHRSVSWYQQTPGQGLQFLFEYFSETQRNKGNFPGRFSGRQFSNSRSEMNVSTLELGDSALYLCASSQDPREGSYNEQFFGPGTRLTVL.

This clonotype was recorded many times. The chain is built from TRBV15 and TRBJ1-5; D is uncertain. V shed 3 bases and J shed 0 bases, with 6 bases lying between them. This CDR3 is 14 amino acids long. CDR1 LNHNV and CDR2 YYDKDF come from the germline V gene (reference sequence). CDR3 sequence (DNA): TGTGCCACCAGCAGCAAATATAGCAATCAGCCCCAGCATTTT. Translation: CATSSKYSNQPQHF.

This clonotype was seen ten or more times. The rearrangement joins TRBV7-3 to TRBJ2-1; TRBD2 agrees at 7 bases. With V trimmed by 4 bases and J by 10 bases, 10 bases remained unmatched. Germline CDR1 SGHTA, CDR2 FQGTGA. This CDR3 spans 14 amino acids. CDR3 in DNA: TGTGCCAGCAGCTCCGGCCAAGTCGGGGGGGAGCAGTTCTTC. Translated: CASSSGQVGGEQFF.

On this clonotype itself: The junction shows a germline mismatch at one end, possibly a read error. J is TRBJ1-2 and V is TRBV6-2 or TRBV6-3, with 9 positions matching TRBD1. Germline CDR1 reads MNHEY; CDR2 reads SVGEGT. The CDR3 has 13 amino acids. The CDR3 DNA is TGTGCCAGCAGTTTCTCGAGGACAGGGGAGCGGGTCTTC. It is translated as CASSFSRTGERVF.

The rearrangement links TRBV7-9 to TRBJ2-3, with D uncertain. Germline CDR1 SEHNR, CDR2 FQNEAQ (reference sequence). The CDR3 is 12 amino acids. With 5 bases removed from V and 4 bases from J, the gap between germline ends came to 7 bases. The CDR3 nucleotides are TGTGCCAGCAGCCGAGATTCAGATACGCAGTATTTT. It codes for CASSRDSDTQYF.

This clonotype has a count of ten or more. The chain combines TRBV11-1 with TRBJ2-5, with 8 bases aligning to TRBD1. Trimming removed 5 bases from V and 4 bases from J; junction bases left unmatched: 9. Germline CDR1 and CDR2: SGHAT and FQDESV (reference sequence). This CDR3 comprises 15 residues. This CDR3 reads CASSPDRGGGETQYF. Written as DNA, the CDR3 is TGTGCCAGCAGCCCCGACAGGGGAGGCGGAGAGACCCAGTACTTC.

This clonotype has a count of ten or more. This chain uses TRBV11-2 with TRBJ1-5; maybe TRBD1 (5 bases). The V end lost 4 bases, the J end lost 2 bases, and 9 bases lay between the germline ends. The CDR3 spans 14 residues. Germline lookup yields CDR1 SGHAT and CDR2 FQNNGV. DNA of the CDR3: TGTGCCAGCAGCTCCACAGGAGGCAATCAGCCCCAGCATTTT. Its translation: CASSSTGGNQPQHF.

This clonotype was seen ten or more times. The chain uses TRBV3-1 and TRBJ1-2; TRBD1 agrees at 12 bases. The CDR3 has 16 residues. J was trimmed by 8 bases and V by 3 bases; bases with no gene match: 10. Germline V gene lookup returns CDR1 LGHDT and CDR2 YNNKEL (reference sequence). CDR3: CASSQGTGGEGGGYTF. The CDR3, as DNA: TGTGCCAGCAGCCAGGGGACAGGGGGCGAGGGCGGAGGCTACACCTTC.

This clonotype occurred many times. The genes are TRBV12-5 and TRBJ2-7; D gene uncertain. This CDR3 comprises 13 residues. V was pared by 3 bases and J by 2 bases, with 8 bases between. The germline V gene encodes CDR1 LGHNT and CDR2 FRNRAP. DNA of the CDR3: TGTGCTAGTGGTTTTGGGCAGACCTACGAGCAGTACTTC. This sequence encodes CASGFGQTYEQYF.

This chain connects TRBV20-1 to TRBJ2-5; tentative D call: TRBD2 (7 bases). The V and J ends lost 1 base and 3 bases respectively, with 18 bases between them. The CDR3 contains 16 residues. CDR1 and CDR2 from the germline V gene are DFQATT and SNEGSKA (reference sequence). The CDR3 DNA is TGCAGTGCTAGAGTGGCGGGGGCCTGGCAAAAAGAGACCCAGTACTTC. Protein product: CSARVAGAWQKETQYF.

This clonotype was seen at least ten times. CDR3 coding DNA: TGTGCCAGCAGCCATGGCAGTGGGAGTGAAAAACTGTTTTTT. Translated, it gives CASSHGSGSEKLFF. The chain employs TRBV3-1 and TRBJ1-4, with D unresolved. Germline assignment: CDR1 LGHDT and CDR2 YNNKEL (reference sequence). With 3 bases removed from V and 7 bases from J, the gap between germline ends came to 12 bases. This CDR3 is built from 14 residues.

This clonotype was seen only a few times. The chain is built from TRBV3-1 and TRBJ1-1; TRBD1 matches 7 bases. The germline V gene has CDR1 LGHDT and CDR2 YNNKEL (reference sequence). J lost 1 base, V lost 8 bases, and 10 bases had no gene match. The CDR3 is 15 amino acids. This chain's CDR3 is CASAETGQRNTEAFF. CDR3 bases: TGTGCCAGCGCAGAAACGGGACAGAGGAACACTGAAGCTTTCTTT.

The sample holds many counts of this clonotype. The genes are TRBV10-3 and TRBJ2-1; D gene uncertain. V gave up 5 bases and J gave up 5 bases, with 10 bases separating them. The CDR3 runs to 13 residues. Germline V CDR1 and CDR2: ENHRY, SYGVKD. CDR3 sequence: CAISSNLDNEQFF. The DNA for the CDR3 is TGTGCCATCAGTTCAAACCTAGACAATGAGCAGTTCTTC.

In its sample, this clonotype was seen many times. This sequence joins TRBV18 and TRBJ1-2; unclear D gene. Germline assignment: CDR1 KGHSH and CDR2 LQKENI. The CDR3 is 13 amino acids. The ends were cut back, 1 base at V and 8 bases at J, with 11 bases in the middle. The CDR3 here is CASSPRQPEGYTF. The CDR3 DNA is TGTGCCAGCTCACCACGGCAGCCTGAGGGCTACACCTTC.

The table lists this clonotype with many counts. One end of the junction does not line up with germline, which may come from a read error. The genes are TRBV5-5 and TRBJ1-5; TRBD1 is a possible D gene (6 bases). The CDR3 covers 15 residues. Germline assignment: CDR1 SGHKS and CDR2 YYEKEE (reference sequence). For the CDR3, the DNA is TGCGCCAGCAGCTTGGATGCAGGGGTTGGGCAGCCCCAGCATTTT. Protein: CASSLDAGVGQPQHF.

This clonotype was counted at least ten times. This CDR3 reads CASSGTQGNTEAFF. In DNA form, the CDR3 reads TGTGCCAGCAGTGGAACACAGGGGAACACTGAAGCTTTCTTT. This rearrangement joins TRBV6-1 to TRBJ1-1; D possibly corresponds to TRBD1 (6 bases). The CDR3 has 14 amino acids. Germline lookup yields CDR1 MNHNS and CDR2 SASEGT. V lost 4 bases, J lost 1 base, and 10 bases lay in between.